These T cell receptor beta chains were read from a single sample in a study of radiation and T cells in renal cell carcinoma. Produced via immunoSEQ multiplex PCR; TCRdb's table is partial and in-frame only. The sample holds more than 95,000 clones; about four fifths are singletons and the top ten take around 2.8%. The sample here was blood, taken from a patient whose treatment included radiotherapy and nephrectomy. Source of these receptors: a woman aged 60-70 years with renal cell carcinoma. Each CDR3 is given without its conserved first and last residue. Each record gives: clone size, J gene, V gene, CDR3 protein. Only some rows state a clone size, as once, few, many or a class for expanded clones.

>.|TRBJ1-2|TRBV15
ATSSQADDYT
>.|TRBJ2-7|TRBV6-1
ASRPTLPEQY
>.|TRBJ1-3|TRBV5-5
ASSLGVHSGNTIY
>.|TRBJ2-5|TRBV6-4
ASATSGSSETQY
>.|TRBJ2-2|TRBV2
ASSRDPSPYTGELF
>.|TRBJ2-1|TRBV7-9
ASSFPFSGRLDEQF
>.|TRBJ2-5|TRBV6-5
ASSLDRVRQETQY
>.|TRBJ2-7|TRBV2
ASKVGYEQY
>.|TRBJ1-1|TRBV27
ASSPRTGGTNTEAF
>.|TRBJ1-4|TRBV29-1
SVEGDRSGEKLF
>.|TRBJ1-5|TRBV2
ASSKGTGDQPQH
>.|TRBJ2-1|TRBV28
ASRAPGLAGVEQF
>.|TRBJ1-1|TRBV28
ASTDPRGMNTEAF
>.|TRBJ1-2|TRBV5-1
ASSLDGGIDGYT
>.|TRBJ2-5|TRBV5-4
ASSAGAAGVQETQY
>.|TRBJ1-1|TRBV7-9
ASSQDRIEAF
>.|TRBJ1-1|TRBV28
ASSLKLRSTEAF
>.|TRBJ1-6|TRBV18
ASSPRQGDNSPLH
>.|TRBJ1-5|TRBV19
ASSPAGAQPQH
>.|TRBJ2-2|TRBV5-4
ASSSEWSGSMSGELF
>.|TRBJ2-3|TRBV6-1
ASSGGHLMTDTQY
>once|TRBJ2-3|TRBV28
ASSTGGGVDTQY
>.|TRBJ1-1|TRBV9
ASSVERQGAGEAF
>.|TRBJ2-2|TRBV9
ASSEPLGQEANTGELF
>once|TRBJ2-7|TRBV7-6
ASSPPGQGTYEQY
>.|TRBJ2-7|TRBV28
ASKSGYEQY
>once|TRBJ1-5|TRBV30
AWSLRNQPQH
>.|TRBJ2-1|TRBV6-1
ASRLGQGGF
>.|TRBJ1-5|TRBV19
ASSGQMNQPQH
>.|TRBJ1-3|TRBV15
ATSDSNGNTIY
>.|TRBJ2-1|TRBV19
ASKREAYNEQF
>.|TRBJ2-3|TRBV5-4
ASSLSGGSTDTQY
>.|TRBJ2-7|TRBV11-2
ASSYSAGGAYEQY
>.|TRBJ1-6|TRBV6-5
ASSEAWDAPLH
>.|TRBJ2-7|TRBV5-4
ASSLAGSYEQY
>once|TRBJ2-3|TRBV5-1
ASSLAPLSTGGPSTDTQY
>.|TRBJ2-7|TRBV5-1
ASSPVGPPYEQY
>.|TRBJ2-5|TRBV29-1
SVEPELEETQY
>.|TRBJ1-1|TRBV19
ASSIGPRGNTEAF
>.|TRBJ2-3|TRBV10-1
ASSASGGSDTQY
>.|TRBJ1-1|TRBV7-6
ASSLDGPNTEAF
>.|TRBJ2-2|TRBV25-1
ASSELASGGATGELF
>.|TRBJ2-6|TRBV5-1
ASSLDASGANVLT
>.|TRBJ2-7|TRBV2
ASSGPGLQKQY
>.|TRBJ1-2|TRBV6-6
ALRRGQFNYGYT
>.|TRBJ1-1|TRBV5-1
ASSLGATVYSTEAF
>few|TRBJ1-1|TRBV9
ASSAQGAPNTEAF
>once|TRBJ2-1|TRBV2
ASPKGGGINEQF
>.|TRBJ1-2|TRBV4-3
ASSQEPGGYGYT
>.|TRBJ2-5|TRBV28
ASSLSGRAQETQY
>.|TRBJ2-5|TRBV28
ASSLRDRTQETQY
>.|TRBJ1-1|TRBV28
ASSLTVNTEAF
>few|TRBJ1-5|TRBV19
ASSMTEGTQPQH
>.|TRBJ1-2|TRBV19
ASSIKGAVNYGYT